Listed here are 30 T cell receptor beta chains from one sample, sequenced in a study of regulatory T cells in long-lasting Graves disease. Stated time point: newly diagnosed GD, antithyroid drugs for less than 3 months. Following extraction of RNA from PBMCs, that RNA was used to make the TCR library. For TCR beta, libraries came from iRepertoire HTBI primers and Arm-PCR of CDR3 regions. TCRdb called the multiplex PCR reads again in MiXCR, with one record for every CDR3 protein. The sample carries about 530,000 distinct CDR3 sequences, more than 15% recorded once. These data were also filed under a second study, of T cells in Graves' hyperthyroidism and ophthalmopathy.

The specimen was peripheral blood mononuclear cells (PBMCs), collected at new diagnosis, from a patient treated with antithyroid drugs. The source is a woman aged 35-65 years with Graves disease.

This clonotype was counted at least ten times. This chain links TRBV28 with TRBJ1-2; D is uncertain. Trimming shortened V by 5 bases and J by 0 bases, and 13 bases separated the two germline ends. The CDR3 is 15 residues long. CDR1 MDHEN and CDR2 SYDVKM come from the germline V gene. The chain's CDR3 is CASSLDRAANYGYTF. In DNA form, the CDR3 reads TGTGCCAGCAGTCTCGATCGGGCAGCTAACTATGGCTACACCTTC.

The chain couples TRBV5-1 to TRBJ1-5; D is uncertain. V shed 2 bases and J shed 5 bases, with 11 bases lying between them. Germline values: CDR1 SGHRS, CDR2 YFSETQ. The CDR3 extends over 14 amino acids. The CDR3 loop is CASSLSIRYQPQHF. CDR3 nucleotides: TGCGCCAGCAGCTTATCAATCCGCTATCAGCCCCAGCATTTT.

The chain combines TRBV6-1 with TRBJ1-2; a weak D match, TRBD1 (5 bases). Per the germline V gene, CDR1 is MNHNS and CDR2 is SASEGT. V lost 6 bases to trimming and J lost 0 bases, with 17 bases between them. This CDR3 has 16 amino acids. The CDR3 coding sequence is TGTGCCAGCAGAGAACAGGATTGGGATCCTAACTATGGCTACACCTTC. Its translation is CASREQDWDPNYGYTF.

Only a few counts were recorded for this clonotype. The V gene is TRBV7-2, the J gene TRBJ1-3, with TRBD1 as a possible D gene (5 bases). This CDR3 region has 17 residues. The V end lost 2 bases, the J end lost 0 bases, and 14 bases lay between the germline ends. Germline CDR1 reads SGHTA; CDR2 reads FQGNSA. The CDR3 DNA is TGTGCCAGCAGCTTATCGGCGGGGGTCCTCTCTGGAAACACCATATATTTT. This gives the protein CASSLSAGVLSGNTIYF.

The chain combines TRBV2 with TRBJ2-7; 9 bases are shared with TRBD2. CDR3 length: 13 residues. The V segment lost 7 bases and the J segment 6 bases; nucleotides outside the gene matches: 7. Per germline, CDR1 SNHLY and CDR2 FYNNEI. The CDR3 region has the DNA TGTGCCAGCATGAGACTAGCGGTAGGCGAGCAGTACTTC. This sequence encodes CASMRLAVGEQYF.

This clonotype was seen a handful of times. The rearrangement links TRBV3-1 to TRBJ2-6; 7 nucleotides match TRBD2. The CDR3 spans 19 residues. J was trimmed by 0 bases and V by 4 bases; bases with no gene match: 12. Germline V lookup: CDR1 LGHDT, CDR2 YNNKEL (reference sequence). Written as DNA, the CDR3 is TGTGCCAGCAGCCGTCCCGGGGGGACCATGCTCTCTGGGGCCAACGTCCTGACTTTC. It codes for CASSRPGGTMLSGANVLTF.

This clonotype was observed a few times. This sequence joins TRBV15 and TRBJ2-1, with 10 bases identical to TRBD1. Per the germline V gene, CDR1 is LNHNV and CDR2 is YYDKDF (reference sequence). The CDR3 totals 19 residues. V shed 1 base and J 7 bases; nucleotides not matched to a gene: 16. The CDR3 protein is CATSRVLSQTGQGENEQFF. CDR3 in DNA: TGTGCCACCAGCAGAGTCCTGTCCCAGACAGGACAGGGGGAGAATGAGCAGTTCTTC.

This clonotype was observed many times. The V gene is TRBV6-1, the J gene TRBJ1-2; a weak D match, TRBD1 (6 bases). CDR1 is MNHNS, CDR2 SASEGT, per germline. The V end was cut by 7 bases, the J end by 6 bases, with 15 bases between. This CDR3 has 13 residues. This CDR3 is CASINRAGDGYTF. The DNA of the CDR3 is TGTGCCAGCATCAACAGGGCAGGAGATGGCTACACCTTC.

This clonotype was found many times. This sequence joins TRBV7-2 and TRBJ2-7; maybe TRBD1 (5 bases). Trimming left V 5 bases short and J 2 bases short, with 16 bases between. CDR3 size: 15 residues. CDR1 is SGHTA, CDR2 FQGNSA, per germline. CDR3 nucleotides: TGTGCCAGCAGCCAAAGTTACACAGGAACCTACGAGCAGTACTTC. Translating gives CASSQSYTGTYEQYF.

V and J are TRBV20-1 and TRBJ1-5; possibly TRBD1 for D (5 bases). The CDR3 is made up of 13 amino acids. The V and J ends lost 1 base and 1 base respectively, with 5 bases between them. The V gene's germline CDR1 is DFQATT and CDR2 SNEGSKA (reference sequence). This chain's CDR3 is CSARGGSNQPQHF. Written as DNA, the CDR3 is TGCAGTGCTAGAGGGGGGAGCAATCAGCCCCAGCATTTT.

The chain uses TRBV20-1 and TRBJ2-1, with 12 nucleotides matching TRBD1. Germline V CDR1 and CDR2: DFQATT, SNEGSKA (reference sequence). This CDR3 has 13 residues. J lost 6 bases, V lost 6 bases, and 3 bases had no gene match. This chain's CDR3 is CSAPGQGANEQFF. The CDR3 DNA reads as TGCAGTGCACCGGGACAGGGGGCCAATGAGCAGTTCTTC.

This clonotype was counted once. Mismatch with germline at one junction end may stem from a read error. This chain connects TRBV7-3 to TRBJ2-6; 13 nucleotides agree with TRBD2. The CDR3 is 20 residues long. Germline V lookup: CDR1 SGHTA, CDR2 FQGTGA. For the CDR3, the DNA is TGTGCCAGCAGCTTAGCCCCCGGGACTAGCGGGGCCTCTGGGGCCAACGTCCTGGCTTTC. Its translation is CASSLAPGTSGASGANVLAF. Drawing the rest from reference TRBV7-3 and TRBJ2-6, the complete variable domain is GAGVSQTPSNKVTEKGKYVELRCDPISGHTALYWYRQSLGQGPEFLIYFQGTGAADDSGLPNDRFFAVRPEGSVSTLKIQRTERGDSAVYLCASSLAPGTSGASGANVLAFGAGSRLTVL.

This clonotype showed up just a few times. The chain links TRBV3-1 to TRBJ2-2; D unresolved. This CDR3 spans 14 amino acids. The germline V and J ends were trimmed by 7 bases and 3 bases, with 12 bases remaining between them. Looked up from germline, CDR1 is LGHDT and CDR2 is YNNKEL (reference sequence). CDR3 in DNA: TGTGCCAGCACTGGTTTGGCGGACACCGGGGAGCTGTTTTTT. Amino acid sequence: CASTGLADTGELFF. The entire variable domain, with the rest obtained from reference TRBV3-1 and TRBJ2-2, is as follows: DTAVSQTPKYLVTQMGNDKSIKCEQNLGHDTMYWYKQDSKKFLKIMFSYNNKELIINETVPNRFSPKSPDKAHLNLHINSLELGDSAVYFCASTGLADTGELFFGEGSRLTVL.

This clonotype was detected many times. V and J are TRBV28 and TRBJ2-7; TRBD1 aligns across 11 bases. The germline V gene has CDR1 MDHEN and CDR2 SYDVKM. V lost 0 bases and J lost 3; bases outside the gene matches: 4. The CDR3 length is 16 residues. CDR3 amino acids: CASSLWGQGENYEQYF. CDR3 DNA sequence: TGTGCCAGCAGTTTATGGGGACAGGGGGAGAACTACGAGCAGTACTTC. Combining the CDR3 with reference TRBV28 and TRBJ2-7 gives the whole variable domain DVKVTQSSRYLVKRTGEKVFLECVQDMDHENMFWYRQDPGLGLRLIYFSYDVKMKEKGDIPEGYSVSREKKERFSLILESASTNQTSMYLCASSLWGQGENYEQYFGPGTRLTVT.

V and J are TRBV12-3 or TRBV12-4 and TRBJ1-2, with 9 nucleotides matching TRBD1. V shed 3 bases, J shed 7 bases, and the junction held 9 bases outside the gene matches. The CDR3 spans 15 residues. The CDR3 reads CASSFRRTGDGGYTF. In nucleotides, the CDR3 is TGTGCCAGCAGTTTTAGAAGGACAGGGGATGGTGGCTACACCTTC.

This clonotype has a handful of counts. This chain connects TRBV30 to TRBJ1-6; maybe TRBD1 (5 bases). The length of the CDR3 is 16 residues. The V gene's germline CDR1 is GTSNPN and CDR2 SVGIG (reference sequence). V was clipped by 2 bases and J by 10 bases, with 21 bases between them. CDR3 nucleotide sequence: TGTGCCTGGAGTCTAGACCGGGGTCGGCGGGGCTCACCCCTCCACTTT. Protein sequence: CAWSLDRGRRGSPLHF. The variable domain in full, with the rest retrieved from reference TRBV30 and TRBJ1-6, is SQTIHQWPATLVQPVGSPLSLECTVEGTSNPNLYWYRQAAGRGLQLLFYSVGIGQISSEVPQNLSASRPQDRQFILSSKKLLLSDSGFYLCAWSLDRGRRGSPLHFGNGTRLTVT.

Ten or more counts support this clonotype. The chain has TRBV6-1 and TRBJ1-1, with 8 bases that match TRBD1. The germline gives CDR1 MNHNS, CDR2 SASEGT. Unmatched junction bases numbered 2, after V lost 4 bases and J lost 1 base. This CDR3 comprises 14 residues. The CDR3 region has the DNA TGTGCCAGCAGTGTAACAGGGGGGAACACTGAAGCTTTCTTT. Amino acids: CASSVTGGNTEAFF.

The V gene is TRBV28, the J gene TRBJ2-7; either TRBD1 or TRBD2 may fit D (5 bases each). CDR1 MDHEN and CDR2 SYDVKM come from the germline V gene. The CDR3 spans 16 residues. The V gene lost 5 bases and the J gene lost 5 bases, with 22 bases spanning the gap. The CDR3 protein is CASSHPPVGVPHEQYF. In nucleotides, the CDR3 is TGTGCCAGCAGTCACCCCCCCGTGGGGGTTCCCCACGAGCAGTACTTC.

Details on this clonotype: This could be a read error, since a much larger clone is one nucleotide away. The rearrangement joins TRBV7-3 to TRBJ2-1; 7 bases agree with TRBD1. The junction had 16 bases not matched to a gene; V was cut back by 4 bases and J by 10 bases. Germline V gene data show CDR1 as SGHTA and CDR2 as FQGTGA. This CDR3 region has 16 residues. The CDR3 region is CASSSRQGNPLDEQFF. In DNA, the CDR3 is TGTGCCAGCAGCTCAAGACAGGGAAATCCACTAGACGAGCAGTTCTTC.

This clonotype was seen at least ten times. The CDR3 spells CASSQRGALNEQFF. The CDR3 coding sequence is TGTGCCAGCAGCCAGCGGGGGGCCCTCAATGAGCAGTTCTTC. This chain joins TRBV3-1 and TRBJ2-1, with 8 bases identical to TRBD2. V shed 3 bases and J 6 bases; nucleotides not matched to a gene: 4. CDR1 is LGHDT, CDR2 YNNKEL, per germline (reference sequence). This CDR3 is 14 amino acids long.

As for this clonotype: One end of the junction does not line up with germline, which may come from a read error. This chain links TRBV4-1 with TRBJ1-1; TRBD1 matches at 10 bases. Germline CDR1 and CDR2: MGHRA and YSYEKL. CDR3 size: 15 residues. This CDR3 reads CASSQAGQGDTEAFF. The CDR3 DNA follows: TGTGCCAGCAGCCAAGCCGGACAGGGGGACACTGAAGCTTTCTTT.

The genes are TRBV19 and TRBJ1-1; D not certain. Germline CDR1 and CDR2: LNHDA and SQIVND (reference sequence). V gave up 3 bases and J gave up 0 bases, with 8 bases separating them. The CDR3 extends over 14 amino acids. The CDR3 reads CASSIPGLNTEAFF. The CDR3 coding sequence is TGTGCCAGTAGTATCCCGGGGTTGAACACTGAAGCTTTCTTT.

There are many counts of this clonotype. The V call is TRBV3-1, the J call TRBJ2-2; 10 nucleotides align to TRBD2. The germline V gene encodes CDR1 LGHDT and CDR2 YNNKEL (reference sequence). Germline trimming cut 4 bases from V and 7 bases from J; bases unmatched to any gene: 9. This CDR3 has 16 amino acids. CDR3 DNA: TGTGCCAGCAGCCCTGGGGTAGCGGGGGGAAACGGGGAGCTGTTTTTT. Translated, it gives CASSPGVAGGNGELFF.

This clonotype was seen at least ten times. The chain carries TRBV12-3 or TRBV12-4 and TRBJ2-7; 7 bases line up with TRBD2. This CDR3 region has 14 residues. With 3 bases clipped from V and 7 bases from J, the junction kept 9 bases outside the gene matches. The CDR3 protein is CASSFGGVRYEQYF. CDR3 DNA: TGTGCCAGCAGTTTTGGGGGGGTGAGATATGAGCAGTACTTC.

This clonotype was detected many times. The chain carries TRBV2 and TRBJ1-5; 7 bases line up with TRBD1. The CDR3 loop spans 14 amino acids. Germline CDR1 SNHLY, CDR2 FYNNEI. Trimming took 7 bases from V and 7 from J; bases not matched to a gene: 10. In DNA form, the CDR3 reads TGTGCCAGCACCCTGTTACAGGGGTACCAGCCCCAGCATTTT. Its protein product is CASTLLQGYQPQHF.

This clonotype was observed at least ten times. This chain uses TRBV12-3 or TRBV12-4 with TRBJ2-2; D perhaps matches TRBD1 (6 bases). The CDR3 loop spans 14 amino acids. The ends were cut back, 6 bases at V and 4 bases at J, with 12 bases in the middle. CDR3 sequence reads: CASSGDRTTGELFF. CDR3 bases: TGTGCCAGCAGCGGAGACAGGACCACCGGGGAGCTGTTTTTT.

This clonotype was seen repeatedly, ten times or more. The chain joins TRBV6-1 to TRBJ2-3, with 7 bases matching TRBD2. With 3 bases clipped from V and 4 bases from J, the junction kept 4 bases outside the gene matches. The CDR3 length is 14 residues. Germline V CDR1 and CDR2: MNHNS, SASEGT. The CDR3 sequence: CASSDGGISDTQYF. CDR3 nucleotide sequence: TGTGCCAGCAGTGACGGGGGGATATCAGATACGCAGTATTTT.

The chain combines TRBV3-1 with TRBJ1-1; 7 bases align to TRBD1. Germline loops: CDR1 LGHDT, CDR2 YNNKEL (reference sequence). V was pared by 4 bases and J by 3 bases, with 5 bases of the junction left unmatched. This CDR3 spans 14 amino acids. The CDR3 protein is CASSRTTGYTEAFF. The CDR3 region has the DNA TGTGCCAGCAGCCGCACGACAGGGTACACTGAAGCTTTCTTT.

There are a few counts of this clonotype. The rearrangement joins TRBV19 to TRBJ1-5; D not certain. The CDR3 is 15 amino acids. The germline V gene encodes CDR1 LNHDA and CDR2 SQIVND (reference sequence). Trimming removed 5 bases at V and 4 bases at J, with 15 bases between. CDR3: CASSGSALKNQPQHF. DNA for the CDR3: TGTGCCAGTAGTGGGTCAGCTCTGAAAAATCAGCCCCAGCATTTT.

As for this clonotype: With a much larger clone just one base away, this may be a read error. Because the CDR3 is missing its conserved closing phenylalanine or tryptophan, this is likely a read error. The V call is TRBV13, the J call TRBJ2-2; D may correspond to TRBD1 or TRBD2 (5 bases each). Trimming left V 5 bases short and J 0 bases short, with 16 bases between. CDR1 is PRHDT and CDR2 is FYEKMQ in the germline V gene (reference sequence). The CDR3 spans 17 residues. The CDR3 reads CASSPTGTGTNTGELFL. The CDR3 DNA reads TGTGCCAGCAGCCCCACCGGGACGGGGACGAACACCGGGGAGCTGTTTCTT.